The TCR beta chain under discussion was sequenced for a study of T cells in tumors after PD-1 blockade. After removal of 4 bases from V and 8 bases from J, the junction contained 13 bases not matched to a gene. CDR3 length: 15 residues. Germline values: CDR1 SEHNR, CDR2 FQNEAQ (reference sequence). The table came from immunoSEQ multiplex PCR; TCRdb's copy has only in-frame clones and leaves some out. The repertoire holds 11,000 to 15,000 clones, around two thirds seen once, with under 35% in the top ten. Here the sequenced sample was tumor tissue, taken after anti-PD-1 treatment. The chain combines TRBV7-9 with TRBJ1-1, with 7 positions matching TRBD1. This receptor was taken from a human donor with cutaneous squamous cell carcinoma. CDR3 DNA sequence: TGTGCCAGCAGCTCCTCCGGGACAGAGCTTAAGGAAGCTTTCTTT. It encodes CASSSSGTELKEAFF. The entire variable domain, with the rest obtained from reference TRBV7-9 and TRBJ1-1, is as follows: DTGVSQNPRHKITKRGQNVTFRCDPISEHNRLYWYRQTLGQGPEFLTYFQNEAQLEKSRLLSDRFSAERPKGSFSTLEIQRTEQGDSAMYLCASSSSGTELKEAFFGQGTRLTVV.